The 19 T cell receptor beta chains below come from one sample, sequenced in a study of CXCR3-negative and CXCR3-positive naive CD8 T cells. Findings and limits, study-wide: When CXCR3-positive naive cells were set against CXCR3-negative naive cells, the former had more hydrophobic TRB CDR3s.

For these TCRs, the target antigens are not known. 5' RACE that incorporated UMI labels was used to prepare the TRB cDNA libraries. With the 5' RACE reads reprocessed, TCRdb shows one record per CDR3 protein and no DNA. Its clone listing holds around 110,000 distinct CDR3 sequences. The sample comprised naive CXCR3+ CD8+ T cells from blood. Subset reported: CD45RO-CCR7+CD27+CD95- naive CD8+ T cells expressing CXCR3 (TNR3+). The receptors were gathered from a human donor in good health. Some clones in this sample may be carry-over from other donors' samples.

The rearrangement links TRBV25-1 to TRBJ2-7; TCRdb picks TRBD1, but there is no DNA to check that call. Germline CDR1 MGHDK, CDR2 SYGVNS. There are 14 residues in the CDR3. The CDR3 loop is CASSWGQGASEQYF.

This chain joins TRBV13 and TRBJ2-7; as DNA is missing, the TRBD1 call by TCRdb cannot be tested. This CDR3 contains 15 residues. CDR1 is PRHDT and CDR2 is FYEKMQ in the germline V gene (reference sequence). The chain's CDR3 is CASAGAGTGDYEQYF. Using reference TRBV13 and TRBJ2-7 for the parts outside the CDR3, the full variable domain is AAGVIQSPRHLIKEKRETATLKCYPIPRHDTVYWYQQGPGQDPQFLISFYEKMQSDKGSIPDRFSAQQFSDYHSELNMSSLELGDSALYFCASAGAGTGDYEQYFGPGTRLTVT.

The rearrangement links TRBV29-1 to TRBJ2-1; TCRdb's D gene call, TRBD1, goes unchecked for lack of DNA. This CDR3 is built from 14 residues. Germline V gene data show CDR1 as SQVTM and CDR2 as ANQGSEA. CDR3 sequence reads: CSVVPQGSDNEQFF.

The rearrangement joins TRBV29-1 to TRBJ2-1; TCRdb outputs TRBD1, but without DNA this stays unchecked. Germline V gives CDR1 SQVTM, CDR2 ANQGSEA. This CDR3 has 12 amino acids. The CDR3 region is CSVEYGLWDPFF.

The chain uses TRBV7-2 and TRBJ2-7. CDR1 is SGHTA, CDR2 FQGNSA, per germline. The CDR3 contains 15 residues. The CDR3 here is CASSLFLNGAYEQYF.

CDR3: CASSLSYNSYEQYF. V gene TRBV5-1 combines with J gene TRBJ2-7. Germline CDR1 and CDR2: SGHRS and YFSETQ. The CDR3 runs 14 residues.

V is TRBV28 and J is TRBJ2-2. In germline, CDR1 is MDHEN, CDR2 SYDVKM. This CDR3 is built from 11 residues. Here the CDR3 reads CASSFTGELFF.

J is TRBJ2-2 and V is TRBV12-3 or TRBV12-4. The CDR3 sequence is 13 residues long. The CDR3 spells CASNGLDTGELFF.

The rearrangement uses TRBV29-1 and TRBJ2-2; checking the TCRdb D call of TRBD1 is not possible without DNA. In germline, CDR1 is SQVTM, CDR2 ANQGSEA. The CDR3 runs to 15 residues. The chain's CDR3 is CSVDLGQGNTGELFF.

The CDR3 spells CASSVVAGVEFEQYF. The V call is TRBV9, the J call TRBJ2-7; as DNA is missing, the TRBD1 call by TCRdb cannot be tested. The CDR3 spans 15 residues. CDR1 and CDR2 (germline): SGDLS, YYNGEE.

This sequence joins TRBV4-1 and TRBJ2-7; TCRdb gives TRBD2 as the D gene, but with no DNA this cannot be confirmed. The CDR3 is 16 amino acids. Germline V lookup: CDR1 MGHRA, CDR2 YSYEKL. The CDR3 sequence: CASSQEQAGGGDEQYF.

The chain carries TRBV3-1 and TRBJ1-4; TCRdb outputs TRBD1, but without DNA this stays unchecked. CDR1 is LGHDT and CDR2 is YNNKEL in the germline V gene (reference sequence). The CDR3 has 15 residues. The chain's CDR3 is CASSSLDREDEKLFF. Full variable domain (missing parts from reference TRBV3-1 and TRBJ1-4): DTAVSQTPKYLVTQMGNDKSIKCEQNLGHDTMYWYKQDSKKFLKIMFSYNNKELIINETVPNRFSPKSPDKAHLNLHINSLELGDSAVYFCASSSLDREDEKLFFGSGTQLSVL.

CDR3 protein: CSARDFQAYEQYF. The V and J genes are TRBV20-1 and TRBJ2-7. Germline CDR1 reads DFQATT; CDR2 reads SNEGSKA (reference sequence). The CDR3 is made up of 13 amino acids.

The chain couples TRBV9 to TRBJ2-7; TCRdb outputs TRBD1, but without DNA this stays unchecked. The germline gives CDR1 SGDLS, CDR2 YYNGEE. The CDR3 spans 15 residues. The chain's CDR3 is CASSQPGIGGGEQYF.

This chain connects TRBV29-1 to TRBJ2-5; the TRBD1 assignment by TCRdb is unverifiable without DNA. Germline assignment: CDR1 SQVTM and CDR2 ANQGSEA. This CDR3 region has 14 residues. Here the CDR3 reads CSVYLQVFQETQYF. The complete variable domain, with remaining parts taken from reference TRBV29-1 and TRBJ2-5, reads SAVISQKPSRDICQRGTSLTIQCQVDSQVTMMFWYRQQPGQSLTLIATANQGSEATYESGFVIDKFPISRPNLTFSTLTVSNMSPEDSSIYLCSVYLQVFQETQYFGPGTRLLVL.

The rearrangement uses TRBV12-3 or TRBV12-4 and TRBJ2-1. There are 12 residues in the CDR3. The CDR3 loop reads CATQSSYNEQFF.

The J gene is TRBJ2-2, the V gene TRBV11-3; with no DNA, the TCRdb D assignment of TRBD2 cannot be verified. From germline, CDR1 is SGHNT and CDR2 YENEEA. The CDR3 is made up of 16 amino acids. This chain's CDR3 is CASSLSRSREAGELFF.

This sequence joins TRBV7-9 and TRBJ2-2. Germline CDR1 SEHNR, CDR2 FQNEAQ (reference sequence). This CDR3 has 15 amino acids. CDR3 amino acids: CASSHAAGDTGELFF.

The V and J genes are TRBV29-1 and TRBJ2-7; absent DNA, TCRdb's TRBD2 call cannot be checked. The CDR3 contains 15 residues. The V gene's germline CDR1 is SQVTM and CDR2 ANQGSEA. The CDR3 sequence is CSATPEGSYAYEQYF.